A selection of T cell receptor beta chains follows, all from one sample in a study. TCRdb recomputed calls from the RT-PCR reads with MiXCR, one row per CDR3 protein. In the table there are about 700,000 distinct CDR3 sequences, 12% to 15% of which are singletons. Sequenced: memory CD4+ T cells from blood. The receptor set was obtained from a female donor in good health, serving as a healthy control. CDR3s include the opening cysteine and the closing phenylalanine or tryptophan. D genes are given only for firm matches. Size values are once, few and many counts, or a class for expanded clones, and some rows have none.

D gene: TRBD1; V gene: TRBV20-1; clone size: few; J gene: TRBJ1-4; CDR3 protein: CSARDLDRADEKLFF; CDR3 DNA: TGCAGTGCTAGAGATTTGGACAGGGCCGATGAAAAACTGTTTTTT
D gene: NA; V gene: TRBV6-5; clone size: many; J gene: TRBJ2-7; CDR3 protein: CASSYSNNPGYEQYF; CDR3 DNA: TGTGCCAGCAGTTACTCGAATAATCCCGGGTACGAGCAGTACTTC
D gene: NA; V gene: TRBV20-1; clone size: NA; J gene: TRBJ2-7; CDR3 protein: CSASSALGAYEQYF; CDR3 DNA: TGCAGTGCTAGCTCAGCGTTAGGCGCCTACGAGCAGTACTTC
D gene: NA; V gene: TRBV20-1; clone size: NA; J gene: TRBJ1-1; CDR3 protein: CSAYSPLGQLNTEAFF; CDR3 DNA: TGCAGTGCCTACTCTCCTCTCGGACAGCTGAACACTGAAGCTTTCTTT
D gene: NA; V gene: TRBV12-3/TRBV12-4; clone size: NA; J gene: TRBJ1-1; CDR3 protein: CASRNVGLEAFF; CDR3 DNA: TGTGCCAGCAGGAACGTAGGACTTGAAGCTTTCTTT
D gene: NA; V gene: TRBV20-1; clone size: many; J gene: TRBJ1-1; CDR3 protein: CATAANTEAFF; CDR3 DNA: TGCGCGACGGCAGCTAACACTGAAGCTTTCTTT
D gene: NA; V gene: TRBV12-3/TRBV12-4; clone size: many; J gene: TRBJ2-3; CDR3 protein: CASSRPVGTSGTGTQYF; CDR3 DNA: TGTGCCAGCAGCCGCCCGGTCGGGACTTCGGGAACGGGTACGCAGTATTTT
D gene: NA; V gene: TRBV25-1; clone size: NA; J gene: TRBJ2-6; CDR3 protein: CASSEPGVGANVLTF; CDR3 DNA: TGTGCCAGCAGTGAGCCGGGGGTCGGGGCCAACGTCCTGACTTTC
D gene: NA; V gene: TRBV28; clone size: NA; J gene: TRBJ2-1; CDR3 protein: CASRGNRDEQFF; CDR3 DNA: TGTGCCAGCAGGGGGAACAGGGACGAGCAGTTCTTC
D gene: TRBD1; V gene: TRBV6-6; clone size: many; J gene: TRBJ2-3; CDR3 protein: CASSYLTGTTQYF; CDR3 DNA: TGTGCCAGCAGTTACTTGACAGGGACGACGCAGTATTTT
D gene: TRBD1; V gene: TRBV20-1; clone size: NA; J gene: TRBJ2-2; CDR3 protein: CSGTGGAGELFF; CDR3 DNA: TGCAGCGGGACAGGGGGCGCCGGGGAGCTGTTTTTT
D gene: TRBD2; V gene: TRBV6-1; clone size: few; J gene: TRBJ2-5; CDR3 protein: CASSEESGSDETQYF; CDR3 DNA: TGTGCCAGCAGTGAAGAGAGCGGGAGTGATGAGACCCAGTACTTC
D gene: TRBD1; V gene: TRBV29-1; clone size: few; J gene: TRBJ1-2; CDR3 protein: CSVEVGQGAGGYTF; CDR3 DNA: TGCAGCGTTGAAGTGGGACAGGGGGCGGGTGGCTACACCTTC
D gene: TRBD1; V gene: TRBV15; clone size: few; J gene: TRBJ2-3; CDR3 protein: CATSGGTGSQYF; CDR3 DNA: TGTGCCACCAGCGGCGGGACAGGATCGCAGTATTTT
D gene: TRBD2; V gene: TRBV5-1; clone size: few; J gene: TRBJ2-1; CDR3 protein: CASSSPSGKIGNEQFF; CDR3 DNA: TGCGCCAGCAGCTCCCCAAGCGGGAAAATAGGCAATGAGCAGTTCTTC
D gene: TRBD1; V gene: TRBV27; clone size: NA; J gene: TRBJ1-1; CDR3 protein: CASSRGGGRGDTEAFF; CDR3 DNA: TGTGCCAGCAGTCGCGGGGGGGGCAGGGGGGACACTGAAGCTTTCTTT
D gene: NA; V gene: TRBV27; clone size: few; J gene: TRBJ1-6; CDR3 protein: CASSAANSPLHF; CDR3 DNA: TGTGCCAGCAGTGCGGCTAATTCACCCCTCCACTTT
D gene: NA; V gene: TRBV29-1; clone size: few; J gene: TRBJ2-3; CDR3 protein: CSVDAGATQYF; CDR3 DNA: TGCAGCGTTGATGCGGGGGCGACGCAGTATTTT
D gene: NA; V gene: TRBV5-1; clone size: few; J gene: TRBJ2-1; CDR3 protein: CASRSEGGSYNEQFF; CDR3 DNA: TGCGCCAGCAGAAGTGAGGGCGGCTCCTACAATGAGCAGTTCTTC
D gene: NA; V gene: TRBV7-9; clone size: NA; J gene: TRBJ2-1; CDR3 protein: CASSLDSGNEQFF; CDR3 DNA: TGTGCCAGCAGCTTAGACAGTGGGAATGAGCAGTTCTTC
D gene: NA; V gene: TRBV18; clone size: few; J gene: TRBJ1-5; CDR3 protein: CASSPSGSNQPQHF; CDR3 DNA: TGTGCCAGCTCACCCTCCGGGAGCAATCAGCCCCAGCATTTT
D gene: NA; V gene: TRBV4-2; clone size: few; J gene: TRBJ2-4; CDR3 protein: CASSQDVTVLSKNIQYF; CDR3 DNA: TGTGCCAGCAGCCAAGATGTAACTGTCCTGTCCAAAAACATTCAGTACTTC
D gene: NA; V gene: TRBV5-1; clone size: NA; J gene: TRBJ2-1; CDR3 protein: CASTPSGAGRYNEQFF; CDR3 DNA: TGCGCCAGCACCCCCTCCGGGGCGGGAAGGTACAATGAGCAGTTCTTC
D gene: TRBD2; V gene: TRBV7-2; clone size: NA; J gene: TRBJ2-1; CDR3 protein: CASSPEGTSGREQFF; CDR3 DNA: TGTGCCAGCAGCCCCGAGGGGACTAGCGGGAGAGAGCAGTTCTTC
D gene: TRBD2; V gene: TRBV5-1; clone size: many; J gene: TRBJ2-2; CDR3 protein: CASSLSAGGLTGELFF; CDR3 DNA: TGCGCCAGCAGCTTGTCGGCGGGAGGGCTGACCGGGGAGCTGTTTTTT
D gene: NA; V gene: TRBV15; clone size: NA; J gene: TRBJ2-3; CDR3 protein: CATSRDQDRVALTQYF; CDR3 DNA: TGTGCCACCAGCAGAGATCAAGATCGGGTTGCCCTGACGCAGTATTTT
D gene: NA; V gene: TRBV2; clone size: NA; J gene: TRBJ2-5; CDR3 protein: CASLTPGETQYF; CDR3 DNA: TGTGCCAGCTTAACTCCGGGGGAGACCCAGTACTTC
D gene: TRBD1; V gene: TRBV5-1; clone size: few; J gene: TRBJ1-1; CDR3 protein: CASSRGGAGDTEAFF; CDR3 DNA: TGCGCCAGCAGCAGAGGGGGCGCGGGGGACACTGAAGCTTTCTTT
D gene: TRBD1; V gene: TRBV5-6; clone size: few; J gene: TRBJ2-2; CDR3 protein: CASSGTGGTFLGELFF; CDR3 DNA: TGTGCCAGCAGCGGGACAGGGGGTACGTTTCTCGGGGAGCTGTTTTTT
D gene: TRBD2; V gene: TRBV5-1; clone size: NA; J gene: TRBJ2-3; CDR3 protein: CASSFLGGTSTDTQYF; CDR3 DNA: TGCGCCAGCAGCTTCTTGGGGGGGACTAGCACAGATACGCAGTATTTT
D gene: NA; V gene: TRBV3-1; clone size: NA; J gene: TRBJ2-1; CDR3 protein: CASSLYGPGGEQFF; CDR3 DNA: TGTGCCAGCAGCCTATACGGGCCCGGCGGTGAGCAGTTCTTC
D gene: NA; V gene: TRBV20-1; clone size: few; J gene: TRBJ1-2; CDR3 protein: CSANGLYGYTF; CDR3 DNA: TGCAGTGCTAACGGACTATATGGCTACACCTTC
D gene: NA; V gene: TRBV20-1; clone size: many; J gene: TRBJ2-3; CDR3 protein: CSATRTDTQYF; CDR3 DNA: TGCAGTGCTACTCGCACAGATACGCAGTATTTT
D gene: NA; V gene: TRBV7-3; clone size: NA; J gene: TRBJ1-1; CDR3 protein: CASSLSGVGAEAFF; CDR3 DNA: TGTGCCAGCAGCCTTTCAGGGGTAGGGGCTGAAGCTTTCTTT
D gene: NA; V gene: TRBV5-1; clone size: NA; J gene: TRBJ2-1; CDR3 protein: CVSSFGGDNEQFF; CDR3 DNA: TGCGTCAGCAGCTTCGGGGGCGACAATGAGCAGTTCTTC
D gene: NA; V gene: TRBV7-2; clone size: many; J gene: TRBJ2-3; CDR3 protein: CASSHGRMGTDTQYF; CDR3 DNA: TGTGCCAGCAGCCACGGGAGAATGGGCACAGATACGCAGTATTTT
D gene: TRBD2; V gene: TRBV20-1; clone size: many; J gene: TRBJ2-7; CDR3 protein: CSASLRGNEQYF; CDR3 DNA: TGCAGTGCTAGTTTGCGGGGGAACGAGCAGTACTTC
D gene: TRBD2; V gene: TRBV7-2; clone size: many; J gene: TRBJ2-7; CDR3 protein: CASSLGGGGSYEQYF; CDR3 DNA: TGTGCCAGCAGCTTAGGTGGCGGGGGGAGCTACGAGCAGTACTTC
D gene: NA; V gene: TRBV18; clone size: few; J gene: TRBJ1-1; CDR3 protein: CASSPQAQGMNTEAFF; CDR3 DNA: TGTGCCAGCTCACCACAGGCCCAGGGAATGAACACTGAAGCTTTCTTT
D gene: NA; V gene: TRBV2; clone size: NA; J gene: TRBJ2-4; CDR3 protein: CASALVAKNIQYF; CDR3 DNA: TGTGCCAGCGCCCTGGTAGCCAAAAACATTCAGTACTTC
D gene: TRBD1; V gene: TRBV9; clone size: NA; J gene: TRBJ1-4; CDR3 protein: CASSVAYGTGELFF; CDR3 DNA: TGTGCCAGCAGCGTAGCTTATGGGACAGGGGAACTGTTTTTT
D gene: TRBD1; V gene: TRBV12-3/TRBV12-4; clone size: many; J gene: TRBJ2-5; CDR3 protein: CASRGPGTGRETQYF; CDR3 DNA: TGTGCCAGCAGAGGTCCCGGGACAGGGAGGGAGACCCAGTACTTC
D gene: TRBD1; V gene: TRBV9; clone size: few; J gene: TRBJ1-2; CDR3 protein: CASSVTRQGTYGYTF; CDR3 DNA: TGTGCCAGCAGCGTAACCCGACAGGGGACCTATGGCTACACCTTC
D gene: NA; V gene: TRBV7-9; clone size: many; J gene: TRBJ2-3; CDR3 protein: CASSFELVSGSDTQYF; CDR3 DNA: TGTGCCAGCAGTTTTGAACTAGTTTCGGGTTCAGATACGCAGTATTTT
D gene: TRBD1; V gene: TRBV10-3; clone size: few; J gene: TRBJ1-2; CDR3 protein: CAISEDREDGYTF; CDR3 DNA: TGTGCCATCAGCGAAGACAGGGAAGATGGCTACACCTTC
D gene: TRBD2; V gene: TRBV27; clone size: many; J gene: TRBJ2-5; CDR3 protein: CASSWTRAETQYF; CDR3 DNA: TGTGCCAGCAGTTGGACTAGAGCGGAGACCCAGTACTTC
D gene: TRBD1; V gene: TRBV5-1; clone size: NA; J gene: TRBJ2-1; CDR3 protein: CASSLIGRGYNEQFF; CDR3 DNA: TGCGCCAGCAGCTTGATTGGCAGGGGGTACAATGAGCAGTTCTTC
D gene: NA; V gene: TRBV7-6; clone size: NA; J gene: TRBJ1-4; CDR3 protein: CASSSGRPGEKLFF; CDR3 DNA: TGTGCCAGCAGCTCCGGGAGGCCAGGGGAAAAACTGTTTTTT
D gene: NA; V gene: TRBV2; clone size: NA; J gene: TRBJ1-5; CDR3 protein: CASRVYSNQPQHF; CDR3 DNA: TGTGCCAGCAGAGTTTATAGCAATCAGCCCCAGCATTTT
D gene: NA; V gene: TRBV18; clone size: few; J gene: TRBJ1-1; CDR3 protein: CASSPEQEPFF; CDR3 DNA: TGTGCCAGCTCACCGGAACAAGAACCATTTTTT
D gene: TRBD1; V gene: TRBV12-3/TRBV12-4; clone size: NA; J gene: TRBJ2-2; CDR3 protein: CASSFGQVLTGELFF; CDR3 DNA: TGTGCCAGCAGTTTCGGACAGGTCCTCACCGGGGAGCTGTTTTTT
D gene: TRBD1; V gene: TRBV5-1; clone size: NA; J gene: TRBJ2-1; CDR3 protein: CASSLVRGPNEQFF; CDR3 DNA: TGCGCCAGCAGCTTGGTAAGGGGGCCCAATGAGCAGTTCTTC
D gene: NA; V gene: TRBV12-3/TRBV12-4; clone size: many; J gene: TRBJ1-2; CDR3 protein: CASSPPWGGDGYTF; CDR3 DNA: TGTGCCAGCAGTCCCCCTTGGGGAGGCGATGGCTACACCTTC
D gene: TRBD1; V gene: TRBV20-1; clone size: once; J gene: TRBJ2-1; CDR3 protein: CSARDLRRGRNEQFF; CDR3 DNA: TGCAGTGCTAGAGATCTTCGCAGGGGGAGAAATGAGCAGTTCTTC
D gene: TRBD2; V gene: TRBV12-3/TRBV12-4; clone size: many; J gene: TRBJ2-1; CDR3 protein: CASSPGTSGTQNEQFF; CDR3 DNA: TGTGCCAGCAGTCCTGGGACTAGCGGGACACAAAATGAGCAGTTCTTC